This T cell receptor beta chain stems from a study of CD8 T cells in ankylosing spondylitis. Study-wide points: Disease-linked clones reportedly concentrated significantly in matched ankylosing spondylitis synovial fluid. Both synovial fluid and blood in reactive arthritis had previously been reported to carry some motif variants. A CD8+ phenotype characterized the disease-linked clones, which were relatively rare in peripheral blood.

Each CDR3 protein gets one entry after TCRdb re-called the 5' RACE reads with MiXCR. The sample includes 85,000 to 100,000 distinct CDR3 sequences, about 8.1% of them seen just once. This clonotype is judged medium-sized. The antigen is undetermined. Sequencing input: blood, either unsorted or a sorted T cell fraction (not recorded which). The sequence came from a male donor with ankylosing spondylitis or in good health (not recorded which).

CDR3 protein: CSARDEKGTGGSQPQHF. The CDR3 DNA reads as TGCAGTGCTAGAGATGAAAAAGGGACAGGGGGTAGTCAGCCCCAGCATTTT. The rearrangement links TRBV20-1 to TRBJ1-5; 11 bases line up with TRBD1. The V gene's germline CDR1 is DFQATT and CDR2 SNEGSKA (reference sequence). This CDR3 spans 17 amino acids. V shed 0 bases and J 6 bases; nucleotides not matched to a gene: 10.